The 21 T cell receptor beta chains below were found in one sample sequenced in a study of post-analysis software for immune sequencing data (dated by TCRdb to the mid-2010s). Antigens of these TCRs are unknown. Preparation of the library involved PCR. The run used an Illumina HiSeq 2500. To reduce PCR and sequencing biases, unique molecular identifiers were incorporated into the TCR beta cDNA libraries. The public reads were run again by TCRdb, first through fastp at Q25 and then through MiXCR, and only productive beta chains were kept. Rows matching on CDR3 protein sequence are summarized as one entry with the most common DNA and genes. Present in this sample are 750,000 to 900,000 distinct CDR3 sequences, more than 45% of which were seen just once. The ten largest clonotypes hold 4.9% of the sample. The study at large found these results: Four or five TRBV segments, including TRBV5-6, TRBV5-1 and TRBV20-1, were significantly more frequent in patients than controls.

Sequenced sample: blood. Source of these receptors: a girl between 10 and 17 years old with multiple sclerosis.

This clonotype was seen a single time. The junction departs from germline at one end; a sequencing error may be responsible. The genes are TRBV27 and TRBJ2-5; D unclear. There are 12 residues in the CDR3. The germline V gene has CDR1 MNHEY and CDR2 SMNVEV (reference sequence). DNA for the CDR3: TGTGCCAGCGGACGGAACCAAGAGGCCCAGTACTTC. Residues: CASGRNQEAQYF.

This chain joins TRBV20-1 and TRBJ2-6; no reliable D call. The CDR3 totals 15 residues. The V gene lost 0 bases and the J gene lost 0 bases, with 6 bases spanning the gap. Germline V gene sequence: CDR1 DFQATT, CDR2 SNEGSKA (reference sequence). The chain's CDR3 is CSAREVASGANVLTF. CDR3 nucleotide sequence: TGCAGTGCTAGAGAAGTGGCCTCTGGGGCCAACGTCCTGACTTTC.

The V call is TRBV20-1, the J call TRBJ1-1; TRBD1 aligns across 7 bases. This CDR3 spans 12 amino acids. Germline values: CDR1 DFQATT, CDR2 SNEGSKA (reference sequence). Trimming took 5 bases from V and 4 from J; bases not matched to a gene: 4. The CDR3 region is CSAGPGGTEAFF. CDR3 DNA sequence: TGCAGTGCTGGACCAGGGGGCACTGAAGCTTTCTTT.

The gene calls are TRBV20-1 and TRBJ2-7; TRBD1 matches 8 bases. Germline CDR1 is DFQATT and CDR2 is SNEGSKA (reference sequence). The CDR3 length is 13 residues. Trimming cost V 4 bases and J 1 base; bases outside gene matches: 3. CDR3 in DNA: TGCAGTGCTATGGACAGGGCTTCCTACGAGCAGTACTTC. Amino acid sequence: CSAMDRASYEQYF.

CDR3 sequence reads: CASSQDRAGVNEQFF. Here the CDR3 DNA reads TGTGCCAGCAGCCAAGATCGGGCAGGGGTGAATGAGCAGTTCTTC. The chain carries TRBV3-1 and TRBJ2-1; D perhaps matches TRBD1 (6 bases). The CDR3 length is 15 residues. Per the germline V gene, CDR1 is LGHDT and CDR2 is YNNKEL (reference sequence). Trimming removed 0 bases from V and 7 bases from J, with 13 bases in between.

V usage is TRBV29-1 and J usage is TRBJ2-5; D call uncertain. The germline V gene encodes CDR1 SQVTM and CDR2 ANQGSEA. CDR3 length equals 12 residues. V was shortened by 4 bases and J by 5 bases, with 11 bases between the two germline ends. The CDR3 DNA is TGCAGCGTTGTAGCTTCGAGGGAGACCCAGTACTTC. Translating it yields CSVVASRETQYF.

The V call is TRBV20-1, the J call TRBJ2-3, with TRBD2 identical over 12 bases. CDR1 and CDR2 (germline): DFQATT, SNEGSKA (reference sequence). The CDR3 extends over 15 amino acids. V dropped 6 bases and J dropped 0; count of bases not matched to a gene: 4. The CDR3 coding sequence is TGCAGTGCAACCGGGACTAGCGGGAGCACAGATACGCAGTATTTT. This translates into CSATGTSGSTDTQYF.

The table lists this clonotype with a count of one. V is TRBV12-3 or TRBV12-4 and J is TRBJ2-7, with D perhaps matching TRBD2 (6 bases). Trimming took 8 bases from V and 2 from J, leaving 13 bases between them. CDR3 size: 13 residues. The CDR3 DNA reads TGTGCCAGCCAAGGAGGGGTCGCCTACGAGCAGTACTTC. This gives the protein CASQGGVAYEQYF.

In this sample, this clonotype turned up a few times. The J gene is TRBJ2-7, the V gene TRBV7-9, with D maybe TRBD1 (6 bases). Trimming took 4 bases from V and 2 from J, leaving 15 bases between them. CDR3 length: 15 amino acids. Germline values: CDR1 SEHNR, CDR2 FQNEAQ (reference sequence). This CDR3 is CASSSPSDRPYEQYF. In nucleotides, the CDR3 is TGTGCCAGCAGCTCGCCATCGGACAGACCCTACGAGCAGTACTTC. Combining the CDR3 with reference TRBV7-9 and TRBJ2-7 gives the whole variable domain DTGVSQNPRHKITKRGQNVTFRCDPISEHNRLYWYRQTLGQGPEFLTYFQNEAQLEKSRLLSDRFSAERPKGSFSTLEIQRTEQGDSAMYLCASSSPSDRPYEQYFGPGTRLTVT.

The J gene is TRBJ1-5, the V gene TRBV4-1; TRBD1 might be the D (5 bases). The CDR3 spans 14 residues. V shed 4 bases and J shed 7 bases, with 14 bases lying between them. Per the germline V gene, CDR1 is MGHRA and CDR2 is YSYEKL. The CDR3 loop is CASSPGLPKQPQHF. The CDR3 region has the DNA TGCGCCAGCAGCCCGGGACTTCCAAAGCAGCCCCAGCATTTT.

The chain uses TRBV2 and TRBJ1-5; 8 positions match TRBD1. V was pared by 5 bases and J by 2 bases, with 8 bases of the junction left unmatched. CDR1 SNHLY and CDR2 FYNNEI come from the germline V gene. The CDR3 loop spans 16 amino acids. The CDR3 spells CASSPNPGQGNQPQHF. The CDR3 region has the DNA TGTGCCAGCAGTCCAAACCCGGGACAGGGCAATCAGCCCCAGCATTTT.

This sequence joins TRBV7-6 and TRBJ2-1, with TRBD1 as a possible D gene (5 bases). This CDR3 region has 14 residues. Trimming cost V 4 bases and J 1 base, with 8 bases left between them. Per the germline V gene, CDR1 is SGHVS and CDR2 is FNYEAQ. DNA of the CDR3: TGTGCCAGCAGCTCCAAGGGGTCCTACAATGAGCAGTTCTTC. Protein product: CASSSKGSYNEQFF.

V is TRBV7-2 and J is TRBJ1-1; 8 nucleotides line up with TRBD1. CDR1 and CDR2 (germline): SGHTA, FQGNSA. The CDR3 totals 14 residues. The J segment lost 6 bases and the V segment lost 4 bases, leaving 7 bases of the junction unmatched. The CDR3 coding sequence is TGTGCCAGCAGCTGGCTCCAGGGGGCCCCTGAAGCTTTCTTT. Protein: CASSWLQGAPEAFF.

The CDR3 here is CASSVRDTTNEKLFF. The CDR3 DNA sequence: TGTGCCAGCAGTGTCCGGGATACAACTAATGAAAAACTGTTTTTT. The genes are TRBV2 and TRBJ1-4; D call uncertain. Germline CDR1 is SNHLY and CDR2 is FYNNEI. This CDR3 has 15 residues. V was clipped by 4 bases and J by 0 bases, with 9 bases between them.

This clonotype was counted a single time. The chain recombines TRBV5-6 with TRBJ1-5; D is unresolved. CDR3 size: 15 residues. The germline V gene encodes CDR1 SGHDT and CDR2 YYEEEE. V was pared by 0 bases and J by 4 bases, with 11 bases between. CDR3 coding DNA: TGTGCCAGCAGCTTGGCGGGTTTGGAGAATCAGCCCCAGCATTTT. Amino acid sequence: CASSLAGLENQPQHF.

The rearrangement joins TRBV27 to TRBJ1-2; D may be TRBD1 (5 bases). V shed 2 bases and J shed 6 bases, with 16 bases lying between them. Germline V lookup: CDR1 MNHEY, CDR2 SMNVEV (reference sequence). The CDR3 runs 15 residues. CDR3 coding DNA: TGTGCCAGCAGTTTAAAGGGCAGGGAACTGGATGGCTACACCTTC. Translated, it gives CASSLKGRELDGYTF.

V is TRBV29-1 and J is TRBJ1-4; TRBD1 matches at 8 bases. The CDR3 length is 13 residues. Germline CDR1 SQVTM, CDR2 ANQGSEA. Trimming took 5 bases from V and 6 from J; bases not matched to a gene: 5. The CDR3: CSVPGQADEKLFF. The CDR3 bases are TGCAGCGTTCCGGGACAGGCGGATGAAAAACTGTTTTTT.

A remark on this clonotype: Its ends do not fully match the called genes, so a read error is possible. The chain is built from TRBV5-1 and TRBJ2-2; a weak D match, TRBD2 (5 bases). CDR1 SGHRS and CDR2 YFSETQ come from the germline V gene. CDR3 length equals 15 residues. In DNA, the CDR3 is TGCGCCAGCAGCTTGGTAGTGGGTGAAACCGGGGAGCGGTTTTTT. It translates to CASSLVVGETGERFF.

This rearrangement joins TRBV7-9 to TRBJ2-6; D gene unclear. The CDR3 is made up of 16 amino acids. Germline-derived CDR1 and CDR2 are SEHNR and FQNEAQ (reference sequence). V dropped 5 bases and J dropped 0 bases, with 11 bases sitting between them. The DNA of the CDR3 is TGTGCCAGCAGCCTATGGGCCAACTCTGGGGCCAACGTCCTGACTTTC. Its protein product is CASSLWANSGANVLTF.

This clonotype was counted at least ten times. This chain links TRBV7-8 with TRBJ2-7, with D uncertain. Trimming took 1 base from V and 2 from J, leaving 9 bases between them. Germline loops: CDR1 SGHVS, CDR2 FQNEAQ. The length of the CDR3 is 14 residues. The CDR3 spells CASSLGPGPYEQYF. The DNA of the CDR3 is TGTGCCAGCAGCTTAGGGCCGGGTCCCTACGAGCAGTACTTC.

The chain has TRBV7-6 and TRBJ1-1; 7 nucleotides agree with TRBD1. The CDR3 runs to 15 residues. Per germline, CDR1 SGHVS and CDR2 FNYEAQ. V trimming: 5 bases; J trimming: 4 bases; junction bases outside the gene matches: 10. CDR3 in DNA: TGTGCCAGCAGCACCAAAGGGGCAGGGGGCACTGAAGCTTTCTTT. Its translation: CASSTKGAGGTEAFF.